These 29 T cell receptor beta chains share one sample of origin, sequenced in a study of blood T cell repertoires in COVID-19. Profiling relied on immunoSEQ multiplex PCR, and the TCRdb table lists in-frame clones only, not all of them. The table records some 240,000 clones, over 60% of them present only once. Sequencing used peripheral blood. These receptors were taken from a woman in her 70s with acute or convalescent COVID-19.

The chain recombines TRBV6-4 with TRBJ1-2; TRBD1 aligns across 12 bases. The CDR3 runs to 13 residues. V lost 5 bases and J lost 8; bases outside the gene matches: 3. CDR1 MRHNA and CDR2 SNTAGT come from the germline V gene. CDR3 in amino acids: CASSRDRGQGYTF. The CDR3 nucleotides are TGTGCCAGCAGTCGGGACAGGGGGCAAGGCTACACCTTC.

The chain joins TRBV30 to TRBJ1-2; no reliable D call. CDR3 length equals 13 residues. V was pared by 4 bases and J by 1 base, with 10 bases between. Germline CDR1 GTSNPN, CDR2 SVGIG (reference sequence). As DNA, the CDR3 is TGTGCCTGGAATCTCGGTGGTAACTATGGCTACACCTTC. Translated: CAWNLGGNYGYTF.

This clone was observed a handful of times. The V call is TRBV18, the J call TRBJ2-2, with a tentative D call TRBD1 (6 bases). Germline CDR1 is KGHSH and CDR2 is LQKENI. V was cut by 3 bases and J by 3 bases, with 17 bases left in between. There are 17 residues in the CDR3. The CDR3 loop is CASSPSLQGKDTGELFF. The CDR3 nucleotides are TGTGCCAGCTCACCCAGCCTACAGGGAAAGGACACCGGGGAGCTGTTTTTT.

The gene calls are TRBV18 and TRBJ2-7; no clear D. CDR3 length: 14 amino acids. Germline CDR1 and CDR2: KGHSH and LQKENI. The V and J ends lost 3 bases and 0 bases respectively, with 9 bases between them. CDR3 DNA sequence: TGTGCCAGCTCACCCACCTACGGCTCCTACGAGCAGTACTTC. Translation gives CASSPTYGSYEQYF.

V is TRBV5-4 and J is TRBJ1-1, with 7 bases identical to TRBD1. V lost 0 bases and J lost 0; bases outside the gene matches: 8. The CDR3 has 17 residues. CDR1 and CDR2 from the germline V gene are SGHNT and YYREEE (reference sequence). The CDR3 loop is CASSLATGVAMNTEAFF. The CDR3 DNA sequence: TGTGCCAGCAGCTTGGCCACAGGGGTAGCCATGAACACTGAAGCTTTCTTT. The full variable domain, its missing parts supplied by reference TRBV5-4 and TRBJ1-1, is ETGVTQSPTHLIKTRGQQVTLRCSSQSGHNTVSWYQQALGQGPQFIFQYYREEENGRGNFPPRFSGLQFPNYSSELNVNALELDDSALYLCASSLATGVAMNTEAFFGQGTRLTVV.

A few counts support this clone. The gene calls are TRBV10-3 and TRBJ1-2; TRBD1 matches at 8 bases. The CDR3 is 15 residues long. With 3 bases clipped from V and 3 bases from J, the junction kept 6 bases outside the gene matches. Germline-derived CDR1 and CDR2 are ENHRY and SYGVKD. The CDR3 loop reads CAISDKTTGDYGYTF. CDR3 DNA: TGTGCCATCAGTGATAAAACGACAGGGGACTATGGCTACACCTTC.

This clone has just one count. The CDR3 coding sequence is TGTGCCAGCAGATACCCCGGCTCTGGGGCCAACGTCCTGACTTTC. Translating gives CASRYPGSGANVLTF. The genes are TRBV5-4 and TRBJ2-6; D gene unclear. Germline CDR1 reads SGHNT; CDR2 reads YYREEE (reference sequence). The CDR3 is 15 residues long. The V end was cut by 5 bases, the J end by 0 bases, with 9 bases between.

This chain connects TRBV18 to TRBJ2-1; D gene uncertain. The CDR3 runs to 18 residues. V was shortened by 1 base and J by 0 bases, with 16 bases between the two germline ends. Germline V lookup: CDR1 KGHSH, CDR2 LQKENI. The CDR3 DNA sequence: TGTGCCAGCTCACCACGATTCAGTTCAGTCAGCTCCTACAATGAGCAGTTCTTC. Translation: CASSPRFSSVSSYNEQFF.

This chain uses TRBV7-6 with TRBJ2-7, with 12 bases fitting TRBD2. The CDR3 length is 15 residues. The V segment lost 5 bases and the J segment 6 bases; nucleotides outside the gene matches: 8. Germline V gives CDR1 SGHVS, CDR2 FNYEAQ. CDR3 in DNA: TGTGCCAGCAGCACCCGCGGACTAGCGGGATCCGAGCAGTACTTC. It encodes CASSTRGLAGSEQYF. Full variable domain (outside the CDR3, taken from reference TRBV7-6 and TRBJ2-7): GAGVSQSPRYKVTKRGQDVALRCDPISGHVSLYWYRQALGQGPEFLTYFNYEAQQDKSGLPNDRFSAERPEGSISTLTIQRTEQRDSAMYRCASSTRGLAGSEQYFGPGTRLTVT.

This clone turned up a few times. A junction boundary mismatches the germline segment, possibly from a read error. The chain's CDR3 is CASSIENSGGGRSIF. In DNA form, the CDR3 reads TGTGCCAGTAGTATCGAAAATAGCGGGGGGGGTAGAAGCATCTTC. The chain combines TRBV19 with TRBJ2-1, with 11 bases fitting TRBD2. Germline V gene lookup returns CDR1 LNHDA and CDR2 SQIVND (reference sequence). This CDR3 region has 15 residues.

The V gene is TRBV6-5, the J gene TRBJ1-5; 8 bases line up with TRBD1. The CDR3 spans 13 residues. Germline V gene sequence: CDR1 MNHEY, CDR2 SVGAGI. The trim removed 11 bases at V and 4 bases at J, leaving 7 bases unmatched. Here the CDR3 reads CAGRQGTNQPQHF. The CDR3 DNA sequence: TGTGCCGGAAGACAGGGGACAAATCAGCCCCAGCATTTT.

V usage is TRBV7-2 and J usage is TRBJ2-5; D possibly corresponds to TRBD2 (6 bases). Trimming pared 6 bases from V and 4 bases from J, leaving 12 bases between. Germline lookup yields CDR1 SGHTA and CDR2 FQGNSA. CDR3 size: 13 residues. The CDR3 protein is CASRNGGGETQYF. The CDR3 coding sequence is TGTGCCAGCAGAAACGGGGGTGGAGAGACCCAGTACTTC.

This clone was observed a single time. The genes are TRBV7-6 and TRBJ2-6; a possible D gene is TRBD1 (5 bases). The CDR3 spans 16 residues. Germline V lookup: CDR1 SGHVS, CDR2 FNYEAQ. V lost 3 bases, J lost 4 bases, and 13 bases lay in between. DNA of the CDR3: TGTGCCAGCAGCTTTTCCTCAGGGTTCGGGGCCAACGTCCTGACTTTC. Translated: CASSFSSGFGANVLTF.

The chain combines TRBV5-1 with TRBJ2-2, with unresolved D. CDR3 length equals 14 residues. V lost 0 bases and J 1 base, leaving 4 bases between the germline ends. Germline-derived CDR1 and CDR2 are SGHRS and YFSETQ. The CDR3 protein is CASSLVQNTGELFF. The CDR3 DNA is TGCGCCAGCAGCTTGGTACAGAACACCGGGGAGCTGTTTTTT.

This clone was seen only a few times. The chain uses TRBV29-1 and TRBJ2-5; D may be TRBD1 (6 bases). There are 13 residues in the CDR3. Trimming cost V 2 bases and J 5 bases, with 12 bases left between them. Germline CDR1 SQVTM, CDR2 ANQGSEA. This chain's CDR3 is CSVETGLWETQYF. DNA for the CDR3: TGCAGCGTTGAAACAGGGCTGTGGGAGACCCAGTACTTC.

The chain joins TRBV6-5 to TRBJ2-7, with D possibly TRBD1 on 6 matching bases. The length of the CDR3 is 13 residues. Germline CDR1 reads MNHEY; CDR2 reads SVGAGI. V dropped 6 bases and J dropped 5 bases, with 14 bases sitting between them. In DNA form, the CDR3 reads TGTGCCAGCAGCGTCGGACAGTCCGACGAGCAGTACGTC. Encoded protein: CASSVGQSDEQYV.

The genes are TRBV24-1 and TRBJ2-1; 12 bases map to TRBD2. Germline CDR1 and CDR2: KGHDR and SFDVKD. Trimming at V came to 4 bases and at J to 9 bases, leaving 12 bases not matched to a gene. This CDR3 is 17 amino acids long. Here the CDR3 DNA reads TGTGCCACCAGTGAGTTGCCCGGACTAGCGGGGCAAGTTGAGCAGTTCTTC. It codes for CATSELPGLAGQVEQFF.

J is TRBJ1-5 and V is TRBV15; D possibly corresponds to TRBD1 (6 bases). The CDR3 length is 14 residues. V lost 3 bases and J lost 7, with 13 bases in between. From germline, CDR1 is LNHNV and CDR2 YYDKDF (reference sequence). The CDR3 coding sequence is TGTGCCACCAGCAGCTACAGGGATGAACAGCCCCAGCATTTT. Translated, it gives CATSSYRDEQPQHF.

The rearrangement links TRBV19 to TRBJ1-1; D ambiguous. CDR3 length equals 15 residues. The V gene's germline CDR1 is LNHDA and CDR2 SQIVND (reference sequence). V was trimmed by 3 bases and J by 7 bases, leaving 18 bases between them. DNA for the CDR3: TGTGCCAGTAGTATCAAGAGATCGGGGTGGAATGAAGCTTTCTTT. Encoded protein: CASSIKRSGWNEAFF.

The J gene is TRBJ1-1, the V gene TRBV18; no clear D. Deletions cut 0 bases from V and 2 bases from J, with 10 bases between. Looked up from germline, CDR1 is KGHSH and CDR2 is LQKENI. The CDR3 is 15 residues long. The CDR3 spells CASSPPNRGNTEAFF. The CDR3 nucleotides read TGTGCCAGCTCACCACCCAATCGGGGAAACACTGAAGCTTTCTTT.

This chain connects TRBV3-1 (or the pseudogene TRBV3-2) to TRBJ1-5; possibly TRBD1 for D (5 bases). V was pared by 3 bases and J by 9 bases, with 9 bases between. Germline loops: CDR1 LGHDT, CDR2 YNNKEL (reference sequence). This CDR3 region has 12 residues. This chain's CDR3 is CASSHRGGPQHF. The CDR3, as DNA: TGTGCCAGCAGCCACCGCGGGGGGCCCCAGCATTTT.

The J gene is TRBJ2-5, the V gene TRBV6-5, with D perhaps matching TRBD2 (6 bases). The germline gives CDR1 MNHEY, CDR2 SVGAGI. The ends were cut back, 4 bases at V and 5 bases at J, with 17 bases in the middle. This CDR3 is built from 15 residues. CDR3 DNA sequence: TGTGCCAGCAGTTCCTGGGAGGCGGCTGGGGAGACCCAGTACTTC. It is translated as CASSSWEAAGETQYF.

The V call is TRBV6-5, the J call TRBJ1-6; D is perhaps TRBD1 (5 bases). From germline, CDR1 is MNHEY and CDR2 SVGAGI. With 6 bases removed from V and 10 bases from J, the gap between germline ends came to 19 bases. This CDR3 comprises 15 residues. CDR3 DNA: TGTGCCAGCAGGATCGGAGGGACGAAAAGCTCACCCCTCCACTTT. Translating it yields CASRIGGTKSSPLHF.

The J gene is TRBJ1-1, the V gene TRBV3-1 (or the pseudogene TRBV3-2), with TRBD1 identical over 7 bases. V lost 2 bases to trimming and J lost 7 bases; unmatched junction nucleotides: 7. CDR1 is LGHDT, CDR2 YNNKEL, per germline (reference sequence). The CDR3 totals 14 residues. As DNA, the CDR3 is TGTGCCAGCAGCCAAAAGGGGGCCCCGGGTGAAGCTTTCTTT. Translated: CASSQKGAPGEAFF.

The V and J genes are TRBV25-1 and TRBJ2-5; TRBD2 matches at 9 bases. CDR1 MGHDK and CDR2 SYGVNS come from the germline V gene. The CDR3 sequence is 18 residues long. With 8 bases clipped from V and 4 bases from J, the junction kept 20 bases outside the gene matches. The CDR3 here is CASSVRGRGGRGVETQYF. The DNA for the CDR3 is TGTGCCAGCTCCGTCCGAGGGCGGGGGGGCCGAGGTGTAGAGACCCAGTACTTC.

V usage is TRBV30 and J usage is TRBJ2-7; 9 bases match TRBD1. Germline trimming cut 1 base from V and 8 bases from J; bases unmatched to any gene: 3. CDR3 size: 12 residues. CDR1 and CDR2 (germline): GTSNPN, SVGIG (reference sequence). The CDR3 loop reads CAWSGTGEKQYV. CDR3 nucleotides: TGTGCCTGGAGTGGGACAGGGGAAAAGCAGTACGTC.

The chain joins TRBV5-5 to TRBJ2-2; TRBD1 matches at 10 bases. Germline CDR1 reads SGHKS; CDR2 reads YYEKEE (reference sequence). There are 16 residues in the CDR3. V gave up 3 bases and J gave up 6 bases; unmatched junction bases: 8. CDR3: CASSSMGTGDAGELFF. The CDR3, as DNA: TGTGCCAGCAGCTCAATGGGGACAGGGGACGCCGGGGAGCTGTTTTTT. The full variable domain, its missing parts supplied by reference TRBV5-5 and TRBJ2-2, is DAGVTQSPTHLIKTRGQQVTLRCSPISGHKSVSWYQQVLGQGPQFIFQYYEKEERGRGNFPDRFSARQFPNYSSELNVNALLLGDSALYLCASSSMGTGDAGELFFGEGSRLTVL.

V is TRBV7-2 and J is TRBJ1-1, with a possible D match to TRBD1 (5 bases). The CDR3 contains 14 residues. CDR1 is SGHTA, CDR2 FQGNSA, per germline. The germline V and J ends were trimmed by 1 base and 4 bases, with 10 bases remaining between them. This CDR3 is CASSLVVRATEAFF. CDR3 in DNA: TGTGCCAGCAGCTTAGTGGTCAGGGCCACTGAAGCTTTCTTT.

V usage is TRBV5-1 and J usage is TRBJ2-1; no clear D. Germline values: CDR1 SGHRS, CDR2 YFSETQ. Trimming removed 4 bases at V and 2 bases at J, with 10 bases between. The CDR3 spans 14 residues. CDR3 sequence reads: CASSGSPTYNEQFF. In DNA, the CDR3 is TGCGCCAGCAGCGGCTCCCCGACCTACAATGAGCAGTTCTTC.